The 20 T cell receptor beta chains in this list originate from one sample, sequenced in a study of cytomegalovirus exposure and HLA in healthy donors. In the PCR, 60 Vbeta and 13 Jbeta primers were used. Clones were read by immunoSEQ multiplex PCR, and TCRdb kept only the in-frame ones, dropping some. The sample yields under 85,000 clones, about 63% seen once. Sequenced material: PBMCs. All receptors derive from a man aged 35-49 years in good health and CMV-seropositive.

This chain connects TRBV7-8 to TRBJ2-7, with TRBD1 identical over 7 bases. J gave up 1 base and V 5 bases, and 14 bases lay outside the gene matches. Germline V gene lookup returns CDR1 SGHVS and CDR2 FQNEAQ. The CDR3 is 17 amino acids. The CDR3 coding sequence is TGTGCCAGCAGCCAGGGGGACACGAAACTCCTTTCCTACGAGCAGTACTTC. This encodes CASSQGDTKLLSYEQYF.

The chain uses TRBV16 and TRBJ1-2; D gene unclear. V was pared by 6 bases and J by 0 bases, with 11 bases between. CDR1 and CDR2 (germline): KGHSY, FQNENV. CDR3 length: 14 residues. The CDR3 bases are TGTGCCAGCAGTGGAGGGTTCGCTAACTATGGCTACACCTTC. Its protein is CASSGGFANYGYTF. Full variable domain (missing parts from reference TRBV16 and TRBJ1-2): GEEVAQTPKHLVRGEGQKAKLYCAPIKGHSYVFWYQQVLKNEFKFLISFQNENVFDETGMPKERFSAKCLPNSPCSLEIQATKLEDSAVYFCASSGGFANYGYTFGSGTRLTVV.

Concerning this clone: The sample holds other DNA sequences that translate to the same CDR3. V and J are TRBV7-9 and TRBJ1-2, with D unresolved. Germline V gene lookup returns CDR1 SEHNR and CDR2 FQNEAQ (reference sequence). The CDR3 contains 13 residues. V lost 3 bases to trimming and J lost 2 bases, with 7 bases between them. The DNA for the CDR3 is TGTGCCAGCAGCTTGGAGGGAAACTATGGCTACACCTTC. Its protein product is CASSLEGNYGYTF. The whole variable domain, remainder taken from reference TRBV7-9 and TRBJ1-2, is DTGVSQNPRHKITKRGQNVTFRCDPISEHNRLYWYRQTLGQGPEFLTYFQNEAQLEKSRLLSDRFSAERPKGSFSTLEIQRTEQGDSAMYLCASSLEGNYGYTFGSGTRLTVV.

J is TRBJ1-1 and V is TRBV9; D may be TRBD1 (5 bases). Trimming cost V 4 bases and J 1 base, with 11 bases left between them. Looked up from germline, CDR1 is SGDLS and CDR2 is YYNGEE. The CDR3 covers 14 residues. In DNA form, the CDR3 reads TGTGCCAGCAGCTCGGGACTCGCGAACACTGAAGCTTTCTTT. This sequence encodes CASSSGLANTEAFF.

This sequence joins TRBV23-1 and TRBJ1-4, with D perhaps TRBD1 (6 bases). TRBV23-1 is an ORF for which the function is uncertain. CDR3 length equals 16 residues. V dropped 0 bases and J dropped 6 bases, with 14 bases sitting between them. CDR3 in DNA: TGCGCCAGCAGTCAATCGGAGGGAGGGGGATATGAAAAACTGTTTTTT. It codes for CASSQSEGGGYEKLFF.

The chain combines TRBV29-1 with TRBJ2-3; 11 nucleotides agree with TRBD2. This CDR3 is built from 11 residues. Germline V gene data show CDR1 as SQVTM and CDR2 as ANQGSEA. V gave up 8 bases and J gave up 9 bases; unmatched junction bases: 4. In DNA, the CDR3 is TGCAGCCCTGTAGCGGGAGGGACGCAGTATTTT. As protein: CSPVAGGTQYF.

This clone was detected a few times. The gene calls are TRBV11-2 and TRBJ2-2; 9 positions match TRBD2. The CDR3 runs to 16 residues. The trim removed 6 bases at V and 7 bases at J, leaving 12 bases unmatched. Germline CDR1 reads SGHAT; CDR2 reads FQNNGV. For the CDR3, the DNA is TGTGCCAGCAGACCTACCAGCGGGAGGCTTAACGGGGAGCTGTTTTTT. This sequence encodes CASRPTSGRLNGELFF. The complete variable domain, with remaining parts taken from reference TRBV11-2 and TRBJ2-2, reads EAGVAQSPRYKIIEKRQSVAFWCNPISGHATLYWYQQILGQGPKLLIQFQNNGVVDDSQLPKDRFSAERLKGVDSTLKIQPAKLEDSAVYLCASRPTSGRLNGELFFGEGSRLTVL.

The rearrangement uses TRBV19 and TRBJ1-1, with TRBD1 matching over 7 bases. This CDR3 is 15 amino acids long. The V and J ends lost 3 bases and 1 base, in that order; junction bases with no gene match: 5. CDR1 is LNHDA, CDR2 SQIVND, per germline (reference sequence). CDR3 DNA sequence: TGTGCCAGTAGTATCTTTCGACAGGGGAACACTGAAGCTTTCTTT. It yields the protein CASSIFRQGNTEAFF.

The chain carries TRBV7-8 and TRBJ2-5, with a tentative D call TRBD1 (6 bases). CDR3 length equals 13 residues. V was cut by 5 bases and J by 2 bases, with 9 bases left in between. CDR1 and CDR2 (germline): SGHVS, FQNEAQ. The CDR3 sequence: CASSGTRQETQYF. CDR3 DNA: TGTGCCAGCAGCGGGACAAGACAAGAGACCCAGTACTTC.

This clone appeared a few times. The genes are TRBV29-1 and TRBJ2-1, with TRBD2 matching over 7 bases. V lost 6 bases and J lost 0; bases outside the gene matches: 11. The germline CDR1 and CDR2 sequences are SQVTM and ANQGSEA. This CDR3 has 16 residues. Written as DNA, the CDR3 is TGCAGCGTGGGGGAGGGTACTCCCTCCTCCTACAATGAGCAGTTCTTC. It yields the protein CSVGEGTPSSYNEQFF.

The chain couples TRBV5-6 to TRBJ2-1; no firm D call. Germline CDR1 SGHDT, CDR2 YYEEEE. V was trimmed by 0 bases and J by 3 bases, leaving 7 bases between them. The CDR3 sequence is 14 residues long. The CDR3 region is CASSLGASYNEQFF. CDR3 DNA sequence: TGTGCCAGCAGCTTGGGGGCCAGCTACAATGAGCAGTTCTTC.

A few counts support this clone. The V call is TRBV4-3, the J call TRBJ2-3; tentatively, D is TRBD1 (5 bases). CDR3 size: 17 residues. Germline CDR1 reads LGHNA; CDR2 reads YSLEER. With 0 bases removed from V and 2 bases from J, the gap between germline ends came to 15 bases. CDR3 protein: CASSQERGPNPTDTQYF. The CDR3 DNA reads as TGCGCCAGCAGCCAAGAAAGGGGCCCTAATCCCACAGATACGCAGTATTTT.

This chain's CDR3 is CASSAETSGRGTGELFF. In DNA form, the CDR3 reads TGTGCCAGCAGTGCTGAAACTAGCGGTCGTGGCACCGGGGAGCTGTTTTTT. The chain couples TRBV2 to TRBJ2-2; 8 nucleotides line up with TRBD2. CDR3 length equals 17 residues. After removal of 4 bases from V and 4 bases from J, the junction contained 11 bases not matched to a gene. From germline, CDR1 is SNHLY and CDR2 FYNNEI.

J is TRBJ1-6 and V is TRBV5-4; D may be TRBD1 (5 bases). Trimming removed 4 bases at V and 0 bases at J, with 11 bases between. The CDR3 is 16 residues long. Germline CDR1 is SGHNT and CDR2 is YYREEE (reference sequence). This CDR3 is CASSAGLSSYNSPLHF. The CDR3 region has the DNA TGTGCCAGCAGCGCGGGACTCAGCTCCTATAATTCACCCCTCCACTTT. Looking up the rest from reference TRBV5-4 and TRBJ1-6 gives the full variable domain: ETGVTQSPTHLIKTRGQQVTLRCSSQSGHNTVSWYQQALGQGPQFIFQYYREEENGRGNFPPRFSGLQFPNYSSELNVNALELDDSALYLCASSAGLSSYNSPLHFGNGTRLTVT.

The chain links TRBV19 to TRBJ2-3; 13 bases map to TRBD2. Trimming took 5 bases from V and 6 from J; bases not matched to a gene: 5. From germline, CDR1 is LNHDA and CDR2 SQIVND (reference sequence). CDR3 length equals 15 residues. The CDR3, as DNA: TGTGCCAGTAGTGTGACTAGCGGGAGGATGGATACGCAGTATTTT. Translated, it gives CASSVTSGRMDTQYF.

The J gene is TRBJ2-5, the V gene TRBV9, with 10 bases matching TRBD2. Per germline, CDR1 SGDLS and CDR2 YYNGEE. The CDR3 covers 15 residues. Trimming cost V 3 bases and J 5 bases; bases outside gene matches: 7. Here the CDR3 DNA reads TGTGCCAGCAGCGCCCGAGCGGGGGGGTGGGAGACCCAGTACTTC. Its translation: CASSARAGGWETQYF.

The chain links TRBV15 to TRBJ1-3, with TRBD1 as a possible D gene (6 bases). Between the trimmed V and J ends, which lost 5 bases and 0 bases, there was a span of 14 bases. The CDR3 is made up of 16 amino acids. Germline-derived CDR1 and CDR2 are LNHNV and YYDKDF (reference sequence). The DNA for the CDR3 is TGTGCCACCAGCTTTACAGGGATAGACTCTGGAAACACCATATATTTT. Translation gives CATSFTGIDSGNTIYF.

This chain joins TRBV2 and TRBJ2-7; TRBD2 agrees at 9 bases. Germline V gene sequence: CDR1 SNHLY, CDR2 FYNNEI. The V segment lost 6 bases and the J segment 5 bases; nucleotides outside the gene matches: 8. The CDR3 consists of 14 residues. The CDR3 loop reads CASRAAGGPHEQYF. The CDR3 nucleotides are TGTGCCAGCAGGGCCGCGGGAGGGCCCCACGAGCAGTACTTC.

This clone has just one count. The chain is built from TRBV5-1 and TRBJ1-1, with a tentative D call TRBD1 (6 bases). V was shortened by 2 bases and J by 5 bases, with 7 bases between the two germline ends. The CDR3 is made up of 12 amino acids. CDR1 SGHRS and CDR2 YFSETQ come from the germline V gene. CDR3: CASSFQGTEAFF. The CDR3 coding sequence is TGCGCCAGCAGCTTCCAGGGGACTGAAGCTTTCTTT.

The chain couples TRBV28 to TRBJ2-3; weak D call: TRBD1 (5 bases). Trimming took 3 bases from V and 6 from J, leaving 13 bases between them. CDR3 length: 14 amino acids. The germline V gene has CDR1 MDHEN and CDR2 SYDVKM. The CDR3, as DNA: TGTGCCAGCAGTTTTTTGCAGGGTACGGATACGCAGTATTTT. This translates into CASSFLQGTDTQYF.